Listed below are T cell receptor beta chains from one sample, sequenced in a study of T cell responses to AZD1222 COVID-19 vaccine. The method was immunoSEQ multiplex PCR; TCRdb's version includes in-frame clones alone and lacks a portion of them. The sample consists of about 120,000 clones, 75% to 90% of them appearing once. Sequenced here: peripheral blood, sampled on day 0 of AZD1222 vaccination. These receptors all stem from an adult in good health. Both conserved end residues are part of each CDR3.

TRBV30	TRBJ2-1	CAWSLSSYNEQFF
TRBV5-4	TRBJ1-2	CASSWGGGSYTF
TRBV4-2	TRBJ2-2	CASSQARGGLSGELFF
TRBV2	TRBJ1-2	CASSEFEYQSPFDFNYGYTF
TRBV18	TRBJ2-1	CASSPVVYNEQFF
TRBV5-4	TRBJ1-1	CASSPQRGLMNTEAFF
TRBV3-1/TRBV3-2	TRBJ2-1	CASSPDRSSYNEQFF
TRBV27	TRBJ1-2	CASRGQGYGYTF
TRBV5-4	TRBJ1-1	CASSLATEAFF
TRBV18	TRBJ1-2	CASSRDKNYGYTF
TRBV19	TRBJ1-2	CASSPRPGGYTF
TRBV6-6	TRBJ1-6	CASRRTGSSFGNSPLHF
TRBV7-9	TRBJ1-1	CASSPMNTEAFF
TRBV9	TRBJ2-7	CASSVGIENYEQYF
TRBV6-2/TRBV6-3	TRBJ2-5	CASSWREQETQYF
TRBV5-1	TRBJ1-4	CASSLLGTTNEKLFF
TRBV7-9	TRBJ1-1	CASSLTVGTEAFF
TRBV2	TRBJ1-2	CASSGQSYGYTF
TRBV7-9	TRBJ1-6	CASSLTGQDNSPLHF
TRBV19	TRBJ1-6	CASSIPGQRNSPLHF
TRBV3-1/TRBV3-2	TRBJ1-2	CASSLDRVYGYTF
TRBV30	TRBJ1-1	CAWSVFELNTEAFF
TRBV5-1	TRBJ2-6	CASSLWFSGANVLTF
TRBV28	TRBJ1-1	CASLQLTEAFF
TRBV6-5	TRBJ2-7	CASRRTDPYEQYF
TRBV27	TRBJ2-1	CASSPEPEQFF
TRBV4-1	TRBJ2-3	CASSGRVNADTQYF
TRBV29-1	TRBJ1-2	CSALVPGDPGAGYTF
TRBV7-2	TRBJ1-1	CASSSYRVGAVVAFF
TRBV18	TRBJ2-7	CASSPLPGGITWGVDYEQYF
TRBV19	TRBJ2-2	CASSIRGANTGELFF
TRBV14	TRBJ2-2	CASSPRTGATGELFF
TRBV2	TRBJ2-1	CASSEGTWHEQFF
TRBV27	TRBJ1-5	CASGDRGQMGNQPQHF
TRBV28	TRBJ1-5	CASSQDRVDQPQHF
TRBV28	TRBJ1-3	CASIPYGFSGNTIYF
TRBV5-1	TRBJ1-5	CASSEGPVSNPQHF
TRBV29-1	TRBJ2-3	CSGRESGTDTQYF
TRBV7-9	TRBJ1-2	CASSPTMDTYTF
TRBV2	TRBJ1-5	CASILGRGSNQPQHF
TRBV20-1	TRBJ2-6	CSASTGEPSGANVLTF
TRBV28	TRBJ2-1	CASAGGPGERSYNEQFF
TRBV10-3	TRBJ1-5	CAISEEQGGQPQHF
TRBV3-1/TRBV3-2	TRBJ1-5	CASSSSGTQPQHF
TRBV12-3/TRBV12-4	TRBJ1-1	CASSQANTEAFF
TRBV5-1	TRBJ2-7	CASSLGRQLVYEQYF
TRBV5-1	TRBJ2-7	CASSLQGYYYEQYF
TRBV29-1	TRBJ1-4	CSVSRLQGREKLFF
TRBV30	TRBJ1-1	CASGLQVIHEAFF
TRBV27	TRBJ2-2	CASSLLAVGELFF
TRBV14	TRBJ1-1	CASSSGQGRNTEAFF
TRBV3-1/TRBV3-2	TRBJ1-5	CASSQGGGTQPQHF
TRBV5-4	TRBJ2-5	CASSLVAGGQETQYF
TRBV6-5	TRBJ1-3	CAGRGRYGNTIYF
TRBV3-1/TRBV3-2	TRBJ1-2	CASSQLQVGRGYGYTF
TRBV6-5	TRBJ1-1	CASRSRVNTEAFF
TRBV5-1	TRBJ1-4	CASSASVGNEKLFF
TRBV7-2	TRBJ1-6	CASSPFLDRGQYNSPLHF
TRBV5-6	TRBJ2-5	CASSLGAGRGGETQYF
TRBV4-3	TRBJ2-7	CASSQEALRGALYEQYF